Each of the 14 T cell receptor beta chains below was sequenced from the same sample in a study of regulatory T cells in long-lasting Graves disease. Time point specified: newly diagnosed GD, antithyroid drugs for less than 3 months. TCR sequences were obtained from RNA taken from PBMCs. Combining iRepertoire HTBI primers with Arm-PCR of CDR3 regions, the authors built TCR beta libraries. TCRdb recomputed calls from the multiplex PCR reads with MiXCR, one row per CDR3 protein. The sample comprises about 220,000 distinct CDR3 sequences, around 18% of which are singletons, and approximately 20% rests with the top ten. This specimen consisted of peripheral blood mononuclear cells (PBMCs), obtained at new diagnosis, from a patient treated with antithyroid drugs. Source of these receptors: a female donor with Graves disease.

This chain links TRBV2 with TRBJ1-6, with 7 bases matching TRBD1. This CDR3 has 14 residues. The trim removed 7 bases at V and 4 bases at J, leaving 4 bases unmatched. Looked up from germline, CDR1 is SNHLY and CDR2 is FYNNEI. CDR3: CASKQGGYNSPLHF. The CDR3 region has the DNA TGTGCCAGCAAGCAGGGGGGTTATAATTCACCCCTCCACTTT.

This clonotype was observed many times. J is TRBJ2-5 and V is TRBV20-1, with D unclear. This CDR3 comprises 15 residues. With 1 base removed from V and 2 bases from J, the gap between germline ends came to 14 bases. Germline lookup yields CDR1 DFQATT and CDR2 SNEGSKA (reference sequence). The chain's CDR3 is CSARGGVREQETQYF. The CDR3 DNA reads TGCAGTGCTAGAGGGGGTGTTAGGGAACAAGAGACCCAGTACTTC.

V is TRBV4-2 and J is TRBJ1-4; a possible D gene is TRBD1 (5 bases). In germline, CDR1 is LGHNA, CDR2 YNFKEQ. Trimming removed 1 base from V and 2 bases from J, with 8 bases in between. There are 15 residues in the CDR3. CDR3 in amino acids: CASSQVWGTNEKLFF. CDR3 bases: TGTGCCAGCAGCCAAGTTTGGGGGACTAATGAAAAACTGTTTTTT.

This clonotype has a count of ten or more. The chain couples TRBV20-1 to TRBJ1-1; unclear D gene. The germline V gene has CDR1 DFQATT and CDR2 SNEGSKA (reference sequence). The CDR3 is made up of 14 amino acids. Between the trimmed V and J ends, which lost 1 base and 1 base, there was a span of 10 bases. The CDR3 sequence: CSARGAGGNTEAFF. CDR3 DNA: TGCAGTGCTAGAGGGGCGGGAGGGAACACTGAAGCTTTCTTT.

As concerns this clonotype: Possible read error: a much larger clone is one base away. The conserved phenylalanine or tryptophan is not found at the CDR3 terminus, so this likely reflects a read error. The chain couples TRBV20-1 to TRBJ2-2; 8 bases fit TRBD1. V gave up 5 bases and J gave up 3 bases; unmatched junction bases: 2. Germline V gene sequence: CDR1 DFQATT, CDR2 SNEGSKA (reference sequence). The CDR3 contains 13 residues. The CDR3 bases are TGCAGTGCTGGACAGGGAGACACCGGGGAGCTGTTTTCT. This sequence encodes CSAGQGDTGELFS.

This clonotype was detected ten times or more. The V gene is TRBV2, the J gene TRBJ1-5; D unclear. The V gene's germline CDR1 is SNHLY and CDR2 FYNNEI. This CDR3 has 14 amino acids. V was shortened by 4 bases and J by 4 bases, with 11 bases between the two germline ends. Here the CDR3 reads CASSVAGSNQPQHF. In DNA form, the CDR3 reads TGTGCCAGCAGTGTGGCCGGGTCTAATCAGCCCCAGCATTTT.

This clonotype occurred many times. The V and J genes are TRBV9 and TRBJ1-6; TRBD1 matches at 9 bases. Germline CDR1 SGDLS, CDR2 YYNGEE. The CDR3 extends over 16 amino acids. The V gene end was trimmed by 0 bases and the J gene end by 7 bases; junction bases not matched to a gene: 5. The chain's CDR3 is CASSVGLGQGNSPLHF. Here the CDR3 DNA reads TGTGCCAGCAGCGTAGGCCTTGGACAGGGGAATTCACCCCTCCACTTT. The complete variable domain, with remaining parts taken from reference TRBV9 and TRBJ1-6, reads DSGVTQTPKHLITATGQRVTLRCSPRSGDLSVYWYQQSLDQGLQFLIQYYNGEERAKGNILERFSAQQFPDLHSELNLSSLELGDSALYFCASSVGLGQGNSPLHFGNGTRLTVT.

This clonotype was detected ten times or more. The chain is built from TRBV6-1 and TRBJ1-6, with D perhaps TRBD1 (5 bases). Germline CDR1 and CDR2: MNHNS and SASEGT. V lost 0 bases and J 8 bases, leaving 14 bases between the germline ends. The CDR3 is made up of 16 amino acids. CDR3 sequence (DNA): TGTGCCAGCAGTGAAGCGCTAGGGACGGATTATTCACCCCTCCACTTT. Translated: CASSEALGTDYSPLHF.

Many counts were recorded for this clonotype. This chain joins TRBV27 and TRBJ2-1, with a weak D call TRBD2 (5 bases). Trimming pared 7 bases from V and 0 bases from J, leaving 7 bases between. The CDR3 has 13 amino acids. Per germline, CDR1 MNHEY and CDR2 SMNVEV (reference sequence). The CDR3 region is CASKRSSYNEQFF. In nucleotides, the CDR3 is TGTGCCAGCAAGCGGAGCTCCTACAATGAGCAGTTCTTC.

The sample holds many counts of this clonotype. This chain connects TRBV14 to TRBJ2-1; 11 nucleotides match TRBD2. The CDR3 has 15 amino acids. Germline V gives CDR1 SGHDN, CDR2 FVKESK. Trimming removed 6 bases from V and 4 bases from J; junction bases left unmatched: 5. CDR3 coding DNA: TGTGCCAGCAGTCATAGCGGGAGGGTTTACAATGAGCAGTTCTTC. This sequence encodes CASSHSGRVYNEQFF. The full variable domain, completed using reference TRBV14 and TRBJ2-1, is EAGVTQFPSHSVIEKGQTVTLRCDPISGHDNLYWYRRVMGKEIKFLLHFVKESKQDESGMPNNRFLAERTGGTYSTLKVQPAELEDSGVYFCASSHSGRVYNEQFFGPGTRLTVL.

This clonotype turned up a few times. CDR3 nucleotides: TGTGCCAGCAGCCCTGGGGACAGGGGGATTTATGAAAAACTGTTTTTT. It translates to CASSPGDRGIYEKLFF. The V call is TRBV3-1, the J call TRBJ1-4, with TRBD1 matching over 11 bases. The CDR3 length is 16 residues. V gave up 4 bases and J gave up 6 bases; unmatched junction bases: 7. Germline CDR1 and CDR2: LGHDT and YNNKEL (reference sequence).

This clonotype was seen at least ten times. The chain uses TRBV20-1 and TRBJ2-5, with D possibly being TRBD2 (6 bases). Trimming removed 3 bases at V and 4 bases at J, with 15 bases between. Germline V CDR1 and CDR2: DFQATT, SNEGSKA (reference sequence). CDR3 length equals 14 residues. The CDR3 spells CSASSGWGGETQYF. CDR3 DNA sequence: TGCAGTGCTAGCTCTGGATGGGGAGGAGAGACCCAGTACTTC.

In its sample, this clonotype was seen many times. This sequence joins TRBV4-1 and TRBJ2-3; D possibly corresponds to TRBD2 (5 bases). CDR3 length: 17 residues. Germline V gene data show CDR1 as MGHRA and CDR2 as YSYEKL. Trimming removed 0 bases from V and 3 bases from J, with 16 bases in between. CDR3 in DNA: TGCGCCAGCAGCCAAGAGGGCGCTAGCCTAGTGACAGATACGCAGTATTTT. It specifies CASSQEGASLVTDTQYF.

The DNA of the CDR3 is TGTGCTTCAGATACGCAGTATTTT. It encodes CASDTQYF. This chain connects TRBV7-9 to TRBJ2-3; D not certain. Germline V gene data show CDR1 as SEHNR and CDR2 as FQNEAQ (reference sequence). This CDR3 contains 8 residues.